These 25 T cell receptor beta chains originate from one sample sequenced in a study of cytomegalovirus exposure and HLA in healthy donors. 13 Jbeta primers and 60 Vbeta primers were used for the PCR. Clones were read by immunoSEQ multiplex PCR, and TCRdb kept only the in-frame ones, dropping some. The data show 200,000 or so clones, about 86% seen once. The sequenced sample was PBMCs. The receptor source for this set is a woman aged 18-35 years in good health and CMV-seropositive.

V is TRBV10-1 and J is TRBJ1-1; D call uncertain. The CDR3 is 15 amino acids. Deletions cut 0 bases from V and 6 bases from J, with 14 bases between. CDR1 is WNHNN and CDR2 is SYGVQD in the germline V gene (reference sequence). CDR3 protein: CASSESFVGTAEAFF. CDR3 nucleotide sequence: TGCGCCAGCAGTGAGTCATTTGTTGGTACAGCTGAAGCTTTCTTT.

This clone was seen a handful of times. The chain has TRBV4-2 and TRBJ2-1; D gene unclear. V dropped 0 bases and J dropped 5 bases, with 8 bases sitting between them. This CDR3 is 14 amino acids long. Germline V CDR1 and CDR2: LGHNA, YNFKEQ. The CDR3 DNA follows: TGTGCCAGCAGCCAAGATTCCTTTGACAATGAGCAGTTCTTC. Protein sequence: CASSQDSFDNEQFF.

The chain joins TRBV11-2 to TRBJ2-6; D perhaps matches TRBD2 (6 bases). This CDR3 contains 15 residues. Germline V gene data show CDR1 as SGHAT and CDR2 as FQNNGV. V was cut by 5 bases and J by 4 bases, with 12 bases left in between. DNA of the CDR3: TGTGCCAGCAGCGTAGGGAGGTTCGGGGCCAACGTCCTGACTTTC. Translation gives CASSVGRFGANVLTF.

J is TRBJ2-5 and V is TRBV2, with D possibly TRBD1 on 6 matching bases. The CDR3 is made up of 14 amino acids. Trimming left V 4 bases short and J 4 bases short, with 13 bases between. Germline CDR1 is SNHLY and CDR2 is FYNNEI. CDR3 protein: CASSVNRVGETQYF. The DNA of the CDR3 is TGTGCCAGCAGTGTGAACAGGGTCGGAGAGACCCAGTACTTC.

In its sample, this clone was seen once. The chain combines TRBV27 with TRBJ2-5, with D tentatively TRBD1 (6 bases). The germline V gene has CDR1 MNHEY and CDR2 SMNVEV (reference sequence). Trimming shortened V by 7 bases and J by 1 base, and 16 bases separated the two germline ends. The CDR3 length is 15 residues. This CDR3 is CASTPTGTGQETQYF. In DNA, the CDR3 is TGTGCCAGCACCCCTACAGGGACCGGCCAAGAGACCCAGTACTTC.

V usage is TRBV4-1 and J usage is TRBJ1-2, with a tentative D call TRBD1 (6 bases). V lost 2 bases and J 4 bases, leaving 14 bases between the germline ends. Germline V lookup: CDR1 MGHRA, CDR2 YSYEKL. CDR3 length: 15 residues. The CDR3 nucleotides are TGCGCCAGCAGCCAATCAGGGGCTACCGGCTATGGCTACACCTTC. Encoded protein: CASSQSGATGYGYTF.

DNA of the CDR3: TGTGCCAGCAGCCGTCCCCTCGGGGGGAGGGGAAACACCATATATTTT. Translating gives CASSRPLGGRGNTIYF. This chain links TRBV7-8 with TRBJ1-3; tentative D call: TRBD1 (5 bases). V was trimmed by 5 bases and J by 4 bases, leaving 18 bases between them. Germline-derived CDR1 and CDR2 are SGHVS and FQNEAQ. There are 16 residues in the CDR3.

The genes are TRBV4-1 and TRBJ1-2, with 10 bases aligning to TRBD1. The CDR3 is made up of 17 amino acids. Trimming cost V 3 bases and J 0 bases; bases outside gene matches: 7. CDR1 is MGHRA, CDR2 YSYEKL, per germline. CDR3 loop: CASSHLVGQGANYGYTF. The CDR3 DNA follows: TGCGCCAGCAGCCACCTTGTTGGACAGGGGGCTAACTATGGCTACACCTTC.

The rearrangement joins TRBV28 to TRBJ2-2; D is perhaps TRBD2 (5 bases). V lost 1 base and J lost 2, with 14 bases in between. The CDR3 contains 17 residues. CDR1 is MDHEN, CDR2 SYDVKM, per germline. DNA for the CDR3: TGTGCCAGCAGTTTATTAGGTTTATCGGGAAACACCGGGGAGCTGTTTTTT. Its translation: CASSLLGLSGNTGELFF. Combining the CDR3 with reference TRBV28 and TRBJ2-2 gives the whole variable domain DVKVTQSSRYLVKRTGEKVFLECVQDMDHENMFWYRQDPGLGLRLIYFSYDVKMKEKGDIPEGYSVSREKKERFSLILESASTNQTSMYLCASSLLGLSGNTGELFFGEGSRLTVL.

The chain combines TRBV7-6 with TRBJ2-2; perhaps TRBD1 as D (6 bases). Germline V gene sequence: CDR1 SGHVS, CDR2 FNYEAQ. V dropped 2 bases and J dropped 4 bases, with 8 bases sitting between them. This CDR3 is built from 14 residues. The CDR3 nucleotides read TGTGCCAGCAGCTTAAAACAGGGCACCGGGGAGCTGTTTTTT. Translated, it gives CASSLKQGTGELFF.

The chain employs TRBV6-6 and TRBJ1-1; D remains ambiguous. Trimming pared 6 bases from V and 7 bases from J, leaving 12 bases between. This CDR3 region has 12 residues. Germline V gives CDR1 MNHNY, CDR2 SVGAGI (reference sequence). The CDR3 spells CASRHPGFEAFF. CDR3 nucleotide sequence: TGTGCCAGCAGACATCCGGGTTTTGAAGCTTTCTTT.

In nucleotides, the CDR3 is TGTGCCAGCAGCCCTGGGGACATCGTGGATACGCAGTATTTT. Residues: CASSPGDIVDTQYF. This rearrangement joins TRBV7-2 to TRBJ2-3, with a weak D call TRBD1 (6 bases). Germline V gives CDR1 SGHTA, CDR2 FQGNSA. V lost 5 bases and J 6 bases, leaving 15 bases between the germline ends. This CDR3 spans 14 amino acids. Full variable domain (rest looked up from reference TRBV7-2 and TRBJ2-3): GAGVSQSPSNKVTEKGKDVELRCDPISGHTALYWYRQSLGQGLEFLIYFQGNSAPDKSGLPSDRFSAERTGGSVSTLTIQRTQQEDSAVYLCASSPGDIVDTQYFGPGTRLTVL.

This sequence joins TRBV11-3 and TRBJ2-3, with TRBD1 as a possible D gene (5 bases). The CDR3 covers 16 residues. The V gene's germline CDR1 is SGHNT and CDR2 YENEEA. V lost 3 bases and J lost 2, with 15 bases in between. The CDR3 protein is CASSLGQGIHTDTQYF. The CDR3 region has the DNA TGTGCCAGCAGCTTGGGCCAGGGCATTCACACAGATACGCAGTATTTT.

This rearrangement joins TRBV10-2 to TRBJ2-6, with 10 bases aligning to TRBD1. Germline-derived CDR1 and CDR2 are WSHSY and SAAADI. Trimming removed 8 bases from V and 2 bases from J; junction bases left unmatched: 12. The CDR3 extends over 18 amino acids. The CDR3 bases are TGCGCCAGCGGTCCTGGAGGGGACAGGGGACCTGGGGCCAACGTCCTGACTTTC. Its translation: CASGPGGDRGPGANVLTF.

This chain connects TRBV5-4 to TRBJ1-1; 7 bases match TRBD1. The V gene's germline CDR1 is SGHNT and CDR2 YYREEE (reference sequence). The CDR3 extends over 17 amino acids. V lost 9 bases to trimming and J lost 3 bases; unmatched junction nucleotides: 20. CDR3 in DNA: TGTGCCATCAAGCAGCTCCCATCGGGAGGGGGCGACACTGAAGCTTTCTTT. Amino acid sequence: CAIKQLPSGGGDTEAFF. The full variable domain, its missing parts supplied by reference TRBV5-4 and TRBJ1-1, is ETGVTQSPTHLIKTRGQQVTLRCSSQSGHNTVSWYQQALGQGPQFIFQYYREEENGRGNFPPRFSGLQFPNYSSELNVNALELDDSALYLCAIKQLPSGGGDTEAFFGQGTRLTVV.

A word on this clone: The junction departs from germline at one end; a sequencing error may be responsible. This sequence joins TRBV19 and TRBJ2-6; D might be TRBD2 (6 bases). The CDR3 is 15 residues long. Germline V gene sequence: CDR1 LNHDA, CDR2 SQIVND (reference sequence). CDR3 nucleotide sequence: TGTGCCAGTAGTATCGGAGGGTCTGGGGCCAACGGCCTGACTTTC. Its protein is CASSIGGSGANGLTF.

This chain connects TRBV29-1 to TRBJ2-7, with 7 bases identical to TRBD1. CDR1 SQVTM and CDR2 ANQGSEA come from the germline V gene. Trimming took 5 bases from V and 2 from J; bases not matched to a gene: 9. CDR3 length: 14 residues. The CDR3 spells CSVPATGTAYEQYF. CDR3 nucleotide sequence: TGCAGCGTTCCTGCGACAGGGACGGCCTACGAGCAGTACTTC.

The chain has TRBV6-4 and TRBJ1-1; 8 bases are shared with TRBD1. This CDR3 is 15 amino acids long. CDR1 and CDR2 from the germline V gene are MRHNA and SNTAGT. The V gene end was trimmed by 6 bases and the J gene end by 1 base; junction bases not matched to a gene: 7. This CDR3 reads CASRETGASNTEAFF. In nucleotides, the CDR3 is TGTGCCAGCAGGGAGACAGGGGCCTCGAACACTGAAGCTTTCTTT.

The chain joins TRBV7-9 to TRBJ2-7; 7 bases align to TRBD1. The germline V gene encodes CDR1 SEHNR and CDR2 FQNEAQ (reference sequence). There are 14 residues in the CDR3. Germline trimming cut 3 bases from V and 1 base from J; bases unmatched to any gene: 3. The CDR3 nucleotides are TGTGCCAGCAGCTTTTTGGACAGGTCCTACGAGCAGTACTTC. It yields the protein CASSFLDRSYEQYF.

J is TRBJ2-5 and V is TRBV19, with TRBD2 identical over 8 bases. This CDR3 comprises 13 residues. The V gene's germline CDR1 is LNHDA and CDR2 SQIVND (reference sequence). Trimming took 9 bases from V and 5 from J; bases not matched to a gene: 8. In nucleotides, the CDR3 is TGTGCCAGCTCACTAGCGGACTCTGAGACCCAGTACTTC. This translates into CASSLADSETQYF. Based on the CDR3 plus reference TRBV19 and TRBJ2-5, the full variable domain is DGGITQSPKYLFRKEGQNVTLSCEQNLNHDAMYWYRQDPGQGLRLIYYSQIVNDFQKGDIAEGYSVSREKKESFPLTVTSAQKNPTAFYLCASSLADSETQYFGPGTRLLVL.

The V and J genes are TRBV7-2 and TRBJ1-5; TRBD1 agrees at 7 bases. J lost 0 bases, V lost 4 bases, and 12 bases had no gene match. CDR1 is SGHTA and CDR2 is FQGNSA in the germline V gene. CDR3 length: 18 amino acids. For the CDR3, the DNA is TGTGCCAGCAGCTCCCGTTTGGGACAGCAGTATAGCAATCAGCCCCAGCATTTT. It specifies CASSSRLGQQYSNQPQHF.

This clone was found once. The rearrangement links TRBV19 to TRBJ1-2; 7 positions agree with TRBD1. From germline, CDR1 is LNHDA and CDR2 SQIVND (reference sequence). Unmatched junction bases numbered 17, after V lost 1 base and J lost 6 bases. This CDR3 has 18 amino acids. The CDR3 reads CASSIVRGGRGFEHGYTF. Here the CDR3 DNA reads TGTGCCAGTAGTATAGTCAGAGGGGGCAGGGGGTTCGAGCATGGCTACACCTTC.

The chain employs TRBV5-1 and TRBJ2-1, with 8 positions matching TRBD1. Trimming removed 4 bases from V and 4 bases from J; junction bases left unmatched: 7. Per germline, CDR1 SGHRS and CDR2 YFSETQ. This CDR3 region has 15 residues. CDR3 bases: TGCGCCAGCAGCCAACTGGACAGGGATTACAATGAGCAGTTCTTC. Protein product: CASSQLDRDYNEQFF.

The chain couples TRBV27 to TRBJ2-7, with D perhaps TRBD2 (6 bases). CDR1 and CDR2 (germline): MNHEY, SMNVEV (reference sequence). V was shortened by 0 bases and J by 7 bases, with 10 bases between the two germline ends. This CDR3 contains 13 residues. Here the CDR3 reads CASSLSPAGEQYF. DNA of the CDR3: TGTGCCAGCAGTTTATCCCCTGCGGGGGAGCAGTACTTC.

The V gene is TRBV5-4, the J gene TRBJ2-1; 13 bases align to TRBD2. The CDR3 totals 17 residues. Germline values: CDR1 SGHNT, CDR2 YYREEE (reference sequence). The V and J ends lost 0 bases and 6 bases, in that order; junction bases with no gene match: 6. The CDR3 DNA reads as TGTGCCAGCAGCTTGGGACTAGCGGGGGGAAGAGGCAATGAGCAGTTCTTC. Translating gives CASSLGLAGGRGNEQFF. Complete variable domain (other parts from reference TRBV5-4 and TRBJ2-1): ETGVTQSPTHLIKTRGQQVTLRCSSQSGHNTVSWYQQALGQGPQFIFQYYREEENGRGNFPPRFSGLQFPNYSSELNVNALELDDSALYLCASSLGLAGGRGNEQFFGPGTRLTVL.